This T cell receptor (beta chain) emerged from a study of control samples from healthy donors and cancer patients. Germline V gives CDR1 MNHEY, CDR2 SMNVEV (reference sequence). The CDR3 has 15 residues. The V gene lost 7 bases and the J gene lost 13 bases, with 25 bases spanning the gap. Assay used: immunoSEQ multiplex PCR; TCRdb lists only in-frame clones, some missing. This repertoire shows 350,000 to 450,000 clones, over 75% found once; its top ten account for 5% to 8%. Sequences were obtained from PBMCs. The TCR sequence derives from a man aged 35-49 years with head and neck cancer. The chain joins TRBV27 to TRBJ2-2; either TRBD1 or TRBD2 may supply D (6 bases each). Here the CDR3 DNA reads TGTGCCAGCAATAACGGGGGCCCTTTACCCGAGGGGCTGTTTTTT. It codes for CASNNGGPLPEGLFF.